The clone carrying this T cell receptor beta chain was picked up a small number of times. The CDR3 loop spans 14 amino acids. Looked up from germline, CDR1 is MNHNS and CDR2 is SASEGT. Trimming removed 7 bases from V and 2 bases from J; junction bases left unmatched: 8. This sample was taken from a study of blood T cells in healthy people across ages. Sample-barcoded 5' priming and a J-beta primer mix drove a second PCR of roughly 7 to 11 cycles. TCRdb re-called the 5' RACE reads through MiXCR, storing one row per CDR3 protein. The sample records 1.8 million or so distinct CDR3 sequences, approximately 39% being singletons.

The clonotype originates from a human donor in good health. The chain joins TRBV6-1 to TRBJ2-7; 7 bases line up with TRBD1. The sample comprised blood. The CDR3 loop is CASTNNRGAYEQYF. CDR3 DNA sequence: TGTGCCAGCACCAACAACAGGGGAGCCTACGAGCAGTACTTC.